These 6 T cell receptor beta chains came from one sample sequenced in a study of patients and donors after allogeneic stem cell transplantation. One entry per CDR3 protein results from TCRdb running MiXCR on the RT-PCR reads. Among under 170,000 distinct CDR3 sequences listed, roughly two fifths were seen once. Sequenced sample: blood, either unsorted or a sorted T cell fraction (not recorded which). Every receptor here comes from a human donor who was either an allogeneic HSCT recipient or a stem cell or donor lymphocyte infusion donor (not recorded which). It is not recorded whose cells these are; they may come from a transplant donor.

A remark on this clonotype: The conserved phenylalanine or tryptophan normally closing the CDR3 is absent here, so this likely arose from a read error. The chain links TRBV6-2 or TRBV6-3 to TRBJ1-2; perhaps TRBD1 as D (6 bases). Trimming removed 0 bases at V and 6 bases at J, with 17 bases between. The CDR3 is 16 residues long. From germline, CDR1 is MNHEY and CDR2 SVGEGT. The CDR3 nucleotides are TGTGCCAGCAGTTACTCGGATTACAGTGGGGGGCATGGCTACACCTCC. It is translated as CASSYSDYSGGHGYTS.

The V call is TRBV18, the J call TRBJ2-3; TRBD1 is a possible D gene (6 bases). This CDR3 has 14 amino acids. Germline assignment: CDR1 KGHSH and CDR2 LQKENI. The germline V and J ends were trimmed by 3 bases and 4 bases, with 11 bases remaining between them. The CDR3 DNA reads as TGTGCCAGCTCACCTCGGACAGACCCAGATACGCAGTATTTT. It specifies CASSPRTDPDTQYF.

This clonotype was picked up a small number of times. The genes are TRBV6-5 and TRBJ2-3; the match to TRBD2 covers 8 bases. The germline CDR1 and CDR2 sequences are MNHEY and SVGAGI. The J segment lost 2 bases and the V segment lost 8 bases, leaving 6 bases of the junction unmatched. This CDR3 comprises 14 residues. CDR3 bases: TGTGCCAGCGGGAGAGCGGGGGCCACAGATACGCAGTATTTT. It translates to CASGRAGATDTQYF.

This sequence joins TRBV27 and TRBJ1-1; 7 nucleotides agree with TRBD1. The CDR3 extends over 13 amino acids. Trimming removed 6 bases from V and 8 bases from J; junction bases left unmatched: 9. Per the germline V gene, CDR1 is MNHEY and CDR2 is SMNVEV (reference sequence). The CDR3 DNA reads TGTGCCAGCAGCCGCACCGGGACAGCCGAAGCTTTCTTT. The encoded protein is CASSRTGTAEAFF.

The chain joins TRBV4-3 to TRBJ2-7, with 10 positions matching TRBD1. The germline gives CDR1 LGHNA, CDR2 YSLEER. The trim removed 3 bases at V and 2 bases at J, leaving 4 bases unmatched. This CDR3 spans 15 amino acids. The DNA for the CDR3 is TGCGCCAGCAGCCAGACGGACAGGGGGGCCTACGAGCAGTACTTC. Its translation is CASSQTDRGAYEQYF.

The CDR3 is CASRPGDGGYNEQFF. The CDR3 nucleotides are TGTGCCAGCAGGCCCGGGGACGGCGGCTACAATGAGCAGTTCTTC. This rearrangement joins TRBV2 to TRBJ2-1, with D perhaps given as TRBD1 or TRBD2 (5 bases each). Germline CDR1 is SNHLY and CDR2 is FYNNEI. V lost 6 bases and J 3 bases, leaving 15 bases between the germline ends. The CDR3 has 15 residues. The whole variable domain, remainder taken from reference TRBV2 and TRBJ2-1, is EPEVTQTPSHQVTQMGQEVILRCVPISNHLYFYWYRQILGQKVEFLVSFYNNEISEKSEIFDDQFSVERPDGSNFTLKIRSTKLEDSAMYFCASRPGDGGYNEQFFGPGTRLTVL.